This T cell receptor beta chain was sequenced for a study of blood T cell repertoires in COVID-19. Study overall: The analysed material was cDNA or gDNA that came from T cells, B-cell-depleted T cells, or PBMCs.

The protocol was immunoSEQ multiplex PCR, while the TCRdb copy is restricted to in-frame clones and leaves out a portion. The sample has 90,000 to 100,000 clones; roughly 90% are singletons. V lost 1 base and J 5 bases, leaving 11 bases between the germline ends. The CDR3 runs 14 residues. Germline V gives CDR1 SGHTA, CDR2 FQGNSA. The material sequenced was peripheral blood. The receptor comes from a man aged 80 or over with acute or convalescent COVID-19. The chain joins TRBV7-2 to TRBJ1-1, with D uncertain. The CDR3 is CASSLGGSGTEAFF. CDR3 DNA: TGTGCCAGCAGCTTAGGGGGTTCGGGAACTGAAGCTTTCTTT.